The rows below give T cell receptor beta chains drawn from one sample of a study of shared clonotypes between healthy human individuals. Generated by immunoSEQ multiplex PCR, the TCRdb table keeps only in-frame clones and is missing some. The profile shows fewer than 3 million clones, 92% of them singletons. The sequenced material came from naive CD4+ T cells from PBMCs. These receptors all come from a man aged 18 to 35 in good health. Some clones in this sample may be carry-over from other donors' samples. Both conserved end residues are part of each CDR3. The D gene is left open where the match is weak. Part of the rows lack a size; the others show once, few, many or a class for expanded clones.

CDR3aa: CASSIPGRQETQYF; CDR3nt: TGTGCCAGCAGCATTCCGGGACGCCAAGAGACCCAGTACTTC; abundance: -; d_gene: -; j_gene: TRBJ2-5; v_gene: TRBV21-1
CDR3aa: CASSRTRRGFGETQYF; CDR3nt: TGTGCCAGCAGTCGCACCCGCCGGGGATTCGGTGAGACCCAGTACTTC; abundance: -; d_gene: -; j_gene: TRBJ2-5; v_gene: TRBV27
CDR3aa: CASRLAGGRSYEQYF; CDR3nt: TGTGCCAGCAGGTTAGCGGGAGGACGGTCCTACGAGCAGTACTTC; abundance: once; d_gene: TRBD2; j_gene: TRBJ2-7; v_gene: TRBV28
CDR3aa: CASSFGQPNQPQHF; CDR3nt: TGTGCCAGCAGCTTTGGACAGCCCAATCAGCCCCAGCATTTT; abundance: once; d_gene: -; j_gene: TRBJ1-5; v_gene: TRBV7-8
CDR3aa: CASSWTGGQGETQYF; CDR3nt: TGCGCCAGCAGCTGGACTGGGGGACAGGGGGAGACCCAGTACTTC; abundance: -; d_gene: TRBD1; j_gene: TRBJ2-5; v_gene: TRBV5-1
CDR3aa: CASSLAFGTKFATGELFF; CDR3nt: TGCGCCAGCAGCTTGGCCTTCGGGACAAAATTTGCCACCGGGGAGCTGTTTTTT; abundance: -; d_gene: -; j_gene: TRBJ2-2; v_gene: TRBV5-1
CDR3aa: CASSRDRGLYNEQFF; CDR3nt: TGTGCCAGCAGCCGGGACAGGGGGCTTTACAATGAGCAGTTCTTC; abundance: -; d_gene: TRBD1; j_gene: TRBJ2-1; v_gene: TRBV2
CDR3aa: CASSGRGRQPQHF; CDR3nt: TGTGCCAGTAGTGGAAGGGGCAGGCAGCCCCAGCATTTT; abundance: -; d_gene: -; j_gene: TRBJ1-5; v_gene: TRBV19
CDR3aa: CASSKTGVRTEAFF; CDR3nt: TGTGCCAGCAGTAAGACAGGGGTGAGGACTGAAGCTTTCTTT; abundance: -; d_gene: TRBD1; j_gene: TRBJ1-1; v_gene: TRBV27
CDR3aa: CASSQYRVSGNTIYF; CDR3nt: TGTGCCAGCAGCCAGTACAGGGTCTCTGGAAACACCATATATTTT; abundance: once; d_gene: -; j_gene: TRBJ1-3; v_gene: TRBV4-2
CDR3aa: CASNQREGNEQFF; CDR3nt: TGTGCCAGCAACCAGCGGGAGGGGAATGAGCAGTTCTTC; abundance: -; d_gene: TRBD2; j_gene: TRBJ2-1; v_gene: TRBV6-4
CDR3aa: CASSFKGSADTIYF; CDR3nt: TGTGCCAGCAGCTTTAAGGGTTCGGCAGACACCATATATTTT; abundance: -; d_gene: -; j_gene: TRBJ1-3; v_gene: TRBV7-2
CDR3aa: CASSRAPVNEQFF; CDR3nt: TGCGCCAGCTCCCGGGCCCCGGTCAATGAGCAGTTCTTC; abundance: -; d_gene: -; j_gene: TRBJ2-1; v_gene: TRBV10-1
CDR3aa: CASSVEGAGAYEQYF; CDR3nt: TGTGCCAGCAGCGTAGAGGGGGCGGGCGCCTACGAGCAGTACTTC; abundance: -; d_gene: TRBD1; j_gene: TRBJ2-7; v_gene: TRBV9
CDR3aa: CASRLNRGTNEKLFF; CDR3nt: TGTGCCAGCAGACTGAACAGGGGCACTAATGAAAAACTGTTTTTT; abundance: -; d_gene: TRBD1; j_gene: TRBJ1-4; v_gene: TRBV6-5
CDR3aa: CASSVGSTSQETQYF; CDR3nt: TGTGCCAGCAGCGTAGGGTCGACTAGCCAAGAGACCCAGTACTTC; abundance: -; d_gene: -; j_gene: TRBJ2-5; v_gene: TRBV9
CDR3aa: CASSRSRQGQETQYF; CDR3nt: TGTGCCAGCAGCCGTTCCCGACAGGGGCAAGAGACCCAGTACTTC; abundance: -; d_gene: TRBD1; j_gene: TRBJ2-5; v_gene: TRBV6-5
CDR3aa: CASGKQGWNIQYF; CDR3nt: TGTGCCAGTGGAAAACAGGGGTGGAACATTCAGTACTTC; abundance: once; d_gene: TRBD1; j_gene: TRBJ2-4; v_gene: TRBV19
CDR3aa: CASSYSGLAKNIQYF; CDR3nt: TGTGCCAGCAGTTACTCGGGGCTAGCCAAAAACATTCAGTACTTC; abundance: -; d_gene: -; j_gene: TRBJ2-4; v_gene: TRBV6-5
CDR3aa: CAKMTGRGSYEQYF; CDR3nt: TGTGCCAAGATGACAGGCCGCGGAAGCTACGAGCAGTACTTC; abundance: -; d_gene: -; j_gene: TRBJ2-7; v_gene: TRBV21-1
CDR3aa: CASSLEQSGNTIYF; CDR3nt: TGTGCCAGCAGTCTCGAACAGTCTGGAAACACCATATATTTT; abundance: -; d_gene: -; j_gene: TRBJ1-3; v_gene: TRBV2
CDR3aa: CASSYFGTGKGEQYF; CDR3nt: TGTGCCAGCAGTTATTTTGGGACAGGGAAAGGCGAGCAGTACTTC; abundance: -; d_gene: TRBD1; j_gene: TRBJ2-7; v_gene: TRBV6-6
CDR3aa: CASSPRRTSAGETQYF; CDR3nt: TGTGCCAGCAGCCCTCGGAGGACTAGCGCAGGAGAGACCCAGTACTTC; abundance: -; d_gene: TRBD2; j_gene: TRBJ2-5; v_gene: TRBV7-6
CDR3aa: CASSIVVGLNQPQHF; CDR3nt: TGTGCCAGTAGTATAGTAGTAGGTCTAAATCAGCCCCAGCATTTT; abundance: few; d_gene: -; j_gene: TRBJ1-5; v_gene: TRBV19
CDR3aa: CASSLQGNTGELFF; CDR3nt: TGTGCCAGCAGCTTACAGGGAAACACCGGGGAGCTGTTTTTT; abundance: -; d_gene: -; j_gene: TRBJ2-2; v_gene: TRBV7-3
CDR3aa: CASSDRGRNTQYF; CDR3nt: TGTGCCAGCAGTGACAGGGGGAGGAATACGCAGTATTTT; abundance: -; d_gene: -; j_gene: TRBJ2-3; v_gene: TRBV6-1
CDR3aa: CASTSRADTQYF; CDR3nt: TGTGCCAGCACCTCCAGGGCAGATACGCAGTATTTT; abundance: -; d_gene: -; j_gene: TRBJ2-3; v_gene: TRBV6-1
CDR3aa: CASSLSGVGPETQYF; CDR3nt: TGTGCCAGCAGCTTAAGCGGGGTGGGGCCAGAGACCCAGTACTTC; abundance: -; d_gene: TRBD2; j_gene: TRBJ2-5; v_gene: TRBV7-9
CDR3aa: CASSYGRKLYNEQFF; CDR3nt: TGTGCCAGCAGTTACGGTCGGAAACTCTACAATGAGCAGTTCTTC; abundance: -; d_gene: -; j_gene: TRBJ2-1; v_gene: TRBV6-5
CDR3aa: CATSRDLKQGRPYEQYF; CDR3nt: TGTGCCACCAGCAGAGATCTTAAACAGGGGCGCCCCTACGAGCAGTACTTC; abundance: -; d_gene: TRBD1; j_gene: TRBJ2-7; v_gene: TRBV15
CDR3aa: CASSFRGVTTEAFF; CDR3nt: TGTGCCAGCAGCTTTCGGGGGGTTACGACTGAAGCTTTCTTT; abundance: -; d_gene: -; j_gene: TRBJ1-1; v_gene: TRBV7-9
CDR3aa: CASSQRTSASSYNEQFF; CDR3nt: TGCGCCAGCAGCCAACGGACTAGCGCGAGCTCCTACAATGAGCAGTTCTTC; abundance: -; d_gene: TRBD2; j_gene: TRBJ2-1; v_gene: TRBV5-1
CDR3aa: CASSLESDGYTF; CDR3nt: TGTGCCAGCAGCTTAGAGAGCGATGGCTACACCTTC; abundance: -; d_gene: -; j_gene: TRBJ1-2; v_gene: TRBV11-2
CDR3aa: CAISEVGQGYEQYF; CDR3nt: TGTGCCATCAGTGAGGTGGGACAGGGGTACGAGCAGTACTTC; abundance: -; d_gene: TRBD1; j_gene: TRBJ2-7; v_gene: TRBV10-3
CDR3aa: CASTRTGANYGYTF; CDR3nt: TGCGCCAGCACCAGGACGGGAGCTAACTATGGCTACACCTTC; abundance: -; d_gene: -; j_gene: TRBJ1-2; v_gene: TRBV5-1
CDR3aa: CASSRGAGQSYNEQFF; CDR3nt: TGTGCCAGCAGCCGAGGGGCGGGGCAATCCTACAATGAGCAGTTCTTC; abundance: -; d_gene: -; j_gene: TRBJ2-1; v_gene: TRBV7-3
CDR3aa: CASSYRQGWTGELFF; CDR3nt: TGTGCCAGCAGCTACCGACAGGGGTGGACCGGGGAGCTGTTTTTT; abundance: -; d_gene: TRBD1; j_gene: TRBJ2-2; v_gene: TRBV5-6
CDR3aa: CASRDSGGYTF; CDR3nt: TGTGCCAGCAGGGACAGTGGCGGCTACACCTTC; abundance: -; d_gene: -; j_gene: TRBJ1-2; v_gene: TRBV28
CDR3aa: CASSGDRDSYEQYF; CDR3nt: TGTGCCAGCTCTGGGGACAGGGACTCCTACGAGCAGTACTTC; abundance: -; d_gene: TRBD1; j_gene: TRBJ2-7; v_gene: TRBV18
CDR3aa: CASSPPGRVNTEAFF; CDR3nt: TGTGCCAGCAGCCCACCTGGGAGGGTGAACACTGAAGCTTTCTTT; abundance: -; d_gene: -; j_gene: TRBJ1-1; v_gene: TRBV4-2
CDR3aa: CASSFGGASGKSTDTQYF; CDR3nt: TGTGCCAGCAGTTTTGGCGGGGCTAGCGGGAAGAGCACAGATACGCAGTATTTT; abundance: -; d_gene: TRBD2; j_gene: TRBJ2-3; v_gene: TRBV28
CDR3aa: CASSLRLTEPRDVSTDTQYF; CDR3nt: TGCGCCAGCAGCTTACGACTGACGGAACCCCGAGATGTTAGCACAGATACGCAGTATTTT; abundance: -; d_gene: -; j_gene: TRBJ2-3; v_gene: TRBV5-1
CDR3aa: CATSRDSWSPGQEIYEQYF; CDR3nt: TGTGCCACCAGCAGAGATAGTTGGTCTCCGGGACAGGAGATCTACGAGCAGTACTTC; abundance: -; d_gene: TRBD1; j_gene: TRBJ2-7; v_gene: TRBV15
CDR3aa: CASRTTGSHGYTF; CDR3nt: TGTGCCAGCAGGACGACAGGGTCCCATGGCTACACCTTC; abundance: -; d_gene: TRBD1; j_gene: TRBJ1-2; v_gene: TRBV6-1
CDR3aa: CSVLSRGDGNTIYF; CDR3nt: TGCAGCGTTCTGTCCAGGGGGGATGGAAACACCATATATTTT; abundance: -; d_gene: TRBD1; j_gene: TRBJ1-3; v_gene: TRBV29-1
CDR3aa: CASSLGTSGTETQYF; CDR3nt: TGCGCCAGCAGCTTGGGGACTAGCGGGACTGAGACCCAGTACTTC; abundance: -; d_gene: TRBD2; j_gene: TRBJ2-5; v_gene: TRBV5-1
CDR3aa: CASSRQAGANYGYTF; CDR3nt: TGTGCCAGCAGCCGACAGGCCGGAGCTAACTATGGCTACACCTTC; abundance: -; d_gene: -; j_gene: TRBJ1-2; v_gene: TRBV27
CDR3aa: CASSLLRGQPQHF; CDR3nt: TGTGCCAGCAGTTTATTGAGGGGACAGCCCCAGCATTTT; abundance: -; d_gene: -; j_gene: TRBJ1-5; v_gene: TRBV28
CDR3aa: CASSLAPGAYEQYF; CDR3nt: TGTGCCAGCAGCTTAGCCCCCGGGGCGTACGAGCAGTACTTC; abundance: -; d_gene: -; j_gene: TRBJ2-7; v_gene: TRBV7-2
CDR3aa: CASSSSGGSTDTQYF; CDR3nt: TGTGCCAGCAGCTCGAGCGGGGGCAGCACAGATACGCAGTATTTT; abundance: -; d_gene: TRBD2; j_gene: TRBJ2-3; v_gene: TRBV7-9
CDR3aa: CADRRDSNSPLHF; CDR3nt: TGTGCCGACAGGAGGGACAGCAATTCACCCCTCCACTTT; abundance: -; d_gene: TRBD1; j_gene: TRBJ1-6; v_gene: TRBV10-3
CDR3aa: CASSSGSRTDTQYF; CDR3nt: TGTGCCAGCAGCAGCGGGAGCCGCACAGATACGCAGTATTTT; abundance: -; d_gene: TRBD2; j_gene: TRBJ2-3; v_gene: TRBV28
CDR3aa: CASSSRRDISAQYF; CDR3nt: TGCGCCAGCAGCTCTCGCCGGGACATCTCGGCGCAGTATTTT; abundance: -; d_gene: -; j_gene: TRBJ2-3; v_gene: TRBV5-1